The clone carrying this TCR beta chain was seen a handful of times. Its antigen is undetermined. Isolated RNA was reverse transcribed in full, so expressed TCRB transcripts were sequenced. Using immunoSEQ multiplex PCR, the repertoire was profiled, and TCRdb retains in-frame clones only, with some absent. The sample has about 260,000 clones, around 22% seen once. The entry originates in a study of beta chain features in type 1 diabetes. Study-level results: In these data, an HLA type influence on TCRB rearrangement remained unresolved. Shortening of TCRB CDR3s, moderate but significant, appeared in all four CD4+ subsets of Type 1 diabetes patients.

Trimming removed 0 bases at V and 4 bases at J, with 15 bases between. CDR1 is GTSNPN, CDR2 SVGIG, per germline (reference sequence). The length of the CDR3 is 15 residues. Material: naive CD4+ T cells from blood. The receptor comes from a woman in her twenties or thirties with type 1 diabetes. This chain uses TRBV30 with TRBJ1-2, with D unclear. The CDR3 is CAWSVRGTAAYGYTF. In DNA, the CDR3 is TGTGCCTGGAGTGTACGAGGCACGGCGGCCTATGGCTACACCTTC.